This paragraph reports one T cell receptor (beta chain). TCRdb ran MiXCR on the RT-PCR reads and lists one entry per CDR3 protein. The sample lists 400,000 to 450,000 distinct CDR3 sequences; 16% were seen once. This specimen comes from a study of patients and donors after allogeneic stem cell transplantation. The CDR3 spans 13 residues. Germline V gives CDR1 SGHAT, CDR2 FQNNGV. The V gene lost 1 base and the J gene lost 2 bases, with 6 bases spanning the gap. The sequenced material came from blood, either unsorted or a sorted T cell fraction (not recorded which). The receptor's source is a human donor who was either an allogeneic HSCT recipient or a stem cell or donor lymphocyte infusion donor (not recorded which). It is not recorded whose cells these are; they may come from a transplant donor. The chain uses TRBV11-2 and TRBJ2-7, with D perhaps being TRBD1 or TRBD2 (5 bases each). CDR3 in amino acids: CASSLGDAYEQYF. CDR3 coding DNA: TGTGCCAGCAGCTTAGGGGACGCCTACGAGCAGTACTTC. The full variable domain, its missing parts supplied by reference TRBV11-2 and TRBJ2-7, is EAGVAQSPRYKIIEKRQSVAFWCNPISGHATLYWYQQILGQGPKLLIQFQNNGVVDDSQLPKDRFSAERLKGVDSTLKIQPAKLEDSAVYLCASSLGDAYEQYFGPGTRLTVT.